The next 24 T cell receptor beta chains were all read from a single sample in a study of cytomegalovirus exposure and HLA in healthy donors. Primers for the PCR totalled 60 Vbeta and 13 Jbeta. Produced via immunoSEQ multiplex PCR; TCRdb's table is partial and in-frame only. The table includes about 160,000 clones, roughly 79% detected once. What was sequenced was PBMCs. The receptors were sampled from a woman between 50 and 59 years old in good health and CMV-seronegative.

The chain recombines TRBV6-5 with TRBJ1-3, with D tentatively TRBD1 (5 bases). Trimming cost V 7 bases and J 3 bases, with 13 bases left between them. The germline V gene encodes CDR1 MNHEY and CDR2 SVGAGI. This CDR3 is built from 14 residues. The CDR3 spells CASIFGGGGNTIYF. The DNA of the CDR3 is TGTGCCAGCATATTTGGGGGAGGTGGAAACACCATATATTTT.

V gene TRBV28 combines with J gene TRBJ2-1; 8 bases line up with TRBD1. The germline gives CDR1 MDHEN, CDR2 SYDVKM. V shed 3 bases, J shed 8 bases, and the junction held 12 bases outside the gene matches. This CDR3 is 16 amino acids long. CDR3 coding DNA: TGTGCCAGCAGTTTTCTTACACCGGACAGGGATGATGAGCAGTTCTTC. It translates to CASSFLTPDRDDEQFF.

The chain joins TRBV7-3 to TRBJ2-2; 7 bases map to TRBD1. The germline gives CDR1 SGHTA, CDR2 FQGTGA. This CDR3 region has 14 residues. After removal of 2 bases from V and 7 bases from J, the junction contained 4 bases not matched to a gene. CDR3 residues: CASSLDRVDGELFF. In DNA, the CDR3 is TGTGCCAGCAGCTTAGACAGGGTGGACGGGGAGCTGTTTTTT.

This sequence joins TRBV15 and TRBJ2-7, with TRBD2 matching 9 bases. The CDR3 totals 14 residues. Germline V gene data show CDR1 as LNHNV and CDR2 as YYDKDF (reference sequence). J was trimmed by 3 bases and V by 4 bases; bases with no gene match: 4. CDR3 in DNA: TGTGCCACCAGCACGCGGGGGGGCGGCTACGAGCAGTACTTC. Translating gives CATSTRGGGYEQYF.

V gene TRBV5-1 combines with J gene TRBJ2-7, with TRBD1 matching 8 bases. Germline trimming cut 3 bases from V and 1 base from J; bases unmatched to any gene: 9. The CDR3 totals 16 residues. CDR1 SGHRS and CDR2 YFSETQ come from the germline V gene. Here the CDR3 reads CASSSTTTGVSYEQYF. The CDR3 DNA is TGCGCCAGCAGCTCAACAACGACAGGGGTATCCTACGAGCAGTACTTC.

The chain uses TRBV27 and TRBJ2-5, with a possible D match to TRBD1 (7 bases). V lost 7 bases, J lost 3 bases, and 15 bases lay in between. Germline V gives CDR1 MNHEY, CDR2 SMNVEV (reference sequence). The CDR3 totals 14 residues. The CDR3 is CASTRGRGEETQYF. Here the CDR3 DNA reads TGTGCCAGCACCCGTGGCAGGGGGGAAGAGACCCAGTACTTC.

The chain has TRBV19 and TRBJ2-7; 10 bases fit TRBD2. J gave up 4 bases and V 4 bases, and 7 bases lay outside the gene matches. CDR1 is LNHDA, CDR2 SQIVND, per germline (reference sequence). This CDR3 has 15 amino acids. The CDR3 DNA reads TGTGCCAGTAGTACGGTAGCGGGAGGATGGTACGAGCAGTACTTC. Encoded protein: CASSTVAGGWYEQYF.

This CDR3 is CASSLGWEAGTDTQYF. CDR3 nucleotide sequence: TGTGCCAGCAGCTTAGGTTGGGAGGCCGGCACAGATACGCAGTATTTT. The chain recombines TRBV11-3 with TRBJ2-3; perhaps TRBD2 as D (6 bases). The CDR3 covers 16 residues. CDR1 is SGHNT and CDR2 is YENEEA in the germline V gene. V dropped 1 base and J dropped 1 base, with 12 bases sitting between them. The full variable domain, its missing parts supplied by reference TRBV11-3 and TRBJ2-3, is EAGVVQSPRYKIIEKKQPVAFWCNPISGHNTLYWYLQNLGQGPELLIRYENEEAVDDSQLPKDRFSAERLKGVDSTLKIQPAELGDSAVYLCASSLGWEAGTDTQYFGPGTRLTVL.

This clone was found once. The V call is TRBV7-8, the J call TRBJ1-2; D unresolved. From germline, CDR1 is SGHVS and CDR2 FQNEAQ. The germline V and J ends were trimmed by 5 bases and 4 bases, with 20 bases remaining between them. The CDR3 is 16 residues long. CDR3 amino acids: CASSIFKQVDGYGYTF. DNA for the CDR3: TGTGCCAGCAGCATATTCAAGCAGGTTGATGGCTATGGCTACACCTTC. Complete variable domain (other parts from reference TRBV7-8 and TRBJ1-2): GAGVSQSPRYKVAKRGQDVALRCDPISGHVSLFWYQQALGQGPEFLTYFQNEAQLDKSGLPSDRFFAERPEGSVSTLKIQRTQQEDSAVYLCASSIFKQVDGYGYTFGSGTRLTVV.

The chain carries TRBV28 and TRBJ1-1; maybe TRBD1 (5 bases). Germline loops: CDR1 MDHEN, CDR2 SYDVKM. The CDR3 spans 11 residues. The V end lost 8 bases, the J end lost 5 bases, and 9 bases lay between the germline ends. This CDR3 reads CASAGRTEAFF. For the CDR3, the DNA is TGTGCCAGCGCAGGGAGGACTGAAGCTTTCTTT.

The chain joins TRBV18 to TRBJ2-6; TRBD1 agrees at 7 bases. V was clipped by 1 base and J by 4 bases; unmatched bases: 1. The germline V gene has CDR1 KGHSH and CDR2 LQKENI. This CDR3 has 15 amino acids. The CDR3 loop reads CASSPQGAGANVLTF. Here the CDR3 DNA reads TGTGCCAGCTCACCACAGGGGGCAGGGGCCAACGTCCTGACTTTC.

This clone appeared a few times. CDR3 sequence reads: CASSAAGTITYEQYF. The CDR3 nucleotides read TGTGCCAGCAGTGCGGCCGGGACTATTACCTACGAGCAGTACTTC. The chain is built from TRBV28 and TRBJ2-7; 7 bases align to TRBD2. Trimming took 5 bases from V and 2 from J; bases not matched to a gene: 9. The CDR3 contains 15 residues. The germline CDR1 and CDR2 sequences are MDHEN and SYDVKM.

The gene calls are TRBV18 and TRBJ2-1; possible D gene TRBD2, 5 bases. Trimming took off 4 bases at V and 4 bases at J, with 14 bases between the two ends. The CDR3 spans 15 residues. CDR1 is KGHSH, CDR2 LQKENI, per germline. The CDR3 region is CASSRPEAVYNEQFF. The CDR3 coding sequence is TGTGCCAGCTCACGACCGGAGGCAGTATACAATGAGCAGTTCTTC.

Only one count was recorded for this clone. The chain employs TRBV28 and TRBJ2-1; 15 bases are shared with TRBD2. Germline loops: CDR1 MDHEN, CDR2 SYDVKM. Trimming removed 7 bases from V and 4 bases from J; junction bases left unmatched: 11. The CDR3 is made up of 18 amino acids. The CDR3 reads CASKGLAGGSMGYNEQFF. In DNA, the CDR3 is TGTGCCAGCAAGGGACTAGCGGGAGGATCCATGGGTTACAATGAGCAGTTCTTC.

CDR3 protein: CASSLVESGWFNQPQHF. CDR3 bases: TGTGCCAGCAGCTTAGTGGAGTCAGGGTGGTTCAATCAGCCCCAGCATTTT. The chain uses TRBV7-2 and TRBJ1-5, with D maybe TRBD1 (5 bases). The V gene lost 1 base and the J gene lost 3 bases, with 16 bases spanning the gap. This CDR3 is built from 17 residues. Germline assignment: CDR1 SGHTA and CDR2 FQGNSA. The whole variable domain, filled in from reference TRBV7-2 and TRBJ1-5, reads GAGVSQSPSNKVTEKGKDVELRCDPISGHTALYWYRQSLGQGLEFLIYFQGNSAPDKSGLPSDRFSAERTGGSVSTLTIQRTQQEDSAVYLCASSLVESGWFNQPQHFGDGTRLSIL.

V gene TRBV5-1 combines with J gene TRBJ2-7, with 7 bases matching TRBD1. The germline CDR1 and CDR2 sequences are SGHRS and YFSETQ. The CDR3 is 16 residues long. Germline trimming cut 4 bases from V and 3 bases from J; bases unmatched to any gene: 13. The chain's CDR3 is CASSPETGALVYEQYF. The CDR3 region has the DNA TGCGCCAGCAGCCCGGAAACAGGGGCCCTAGTCTACGAGCAGTACTTC.

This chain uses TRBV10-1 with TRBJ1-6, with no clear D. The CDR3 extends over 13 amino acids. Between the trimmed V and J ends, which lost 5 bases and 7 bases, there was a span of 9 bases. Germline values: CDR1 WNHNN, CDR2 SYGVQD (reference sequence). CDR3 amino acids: CASSLAANSPLHF. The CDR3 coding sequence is TGCGCCAGCAGTTTGGCAGCGAATTCACCCCTCCACTTT.

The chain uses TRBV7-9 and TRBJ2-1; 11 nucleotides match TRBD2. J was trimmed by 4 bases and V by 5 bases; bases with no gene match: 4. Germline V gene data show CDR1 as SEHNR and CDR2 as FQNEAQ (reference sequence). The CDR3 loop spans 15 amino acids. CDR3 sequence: CASSNSGRGYNEQFF. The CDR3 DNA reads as TGTGCCAGCAGCAATAGCGGGAGGGGTTACAATGAGCAGTTCTTC.

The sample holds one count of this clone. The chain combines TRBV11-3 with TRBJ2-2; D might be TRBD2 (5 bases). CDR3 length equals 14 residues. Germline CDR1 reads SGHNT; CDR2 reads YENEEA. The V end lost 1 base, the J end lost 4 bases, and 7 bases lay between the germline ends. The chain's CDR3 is CASSLADFTGELFF. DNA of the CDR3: TGTGCCAGCAGCTTAGCGGACTTCACCGGGGAGCTGTTTTTT. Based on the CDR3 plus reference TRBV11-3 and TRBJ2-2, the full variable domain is EAGVVQSPRYKIIEKKQPVAFWCNPISGHNTLYWYLQNLGQGPELLIRYENEEAVDDSQLPKDRFSAERLKGVDSTLKIQPAELGDSAVYLCASSLADFTGELFFGEGSRLTVL.

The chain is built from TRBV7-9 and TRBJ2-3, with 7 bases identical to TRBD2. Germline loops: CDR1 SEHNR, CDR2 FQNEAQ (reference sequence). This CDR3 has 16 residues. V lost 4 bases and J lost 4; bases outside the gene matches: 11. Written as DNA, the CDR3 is TGTGCCAGCAGCTCACGTCGACGGGGAGGGGCAGATACGCAGTATTTT. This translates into CASSSRRRGGADTQYF. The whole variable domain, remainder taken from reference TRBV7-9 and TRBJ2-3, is DTGVSQNPRHKITKRGQNVTFRCDPISEHNRLYWYRQTLGQGPEFLTYFQNEAQLEKSRLLSDRFSAERPKGSFSTLEIQRTEQGDSAMYLCASSSRRRGGADTQYFGPGTRLTVL.

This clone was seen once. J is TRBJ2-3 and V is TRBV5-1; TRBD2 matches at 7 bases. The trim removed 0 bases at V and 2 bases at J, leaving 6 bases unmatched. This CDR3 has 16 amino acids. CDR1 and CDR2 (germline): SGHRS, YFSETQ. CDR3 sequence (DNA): TGCGCCAGCAGCTTGGGGACTAGTCGGTTCACAGATACGCAGTATTTT. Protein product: CASSLGTSRFTDTQYF.

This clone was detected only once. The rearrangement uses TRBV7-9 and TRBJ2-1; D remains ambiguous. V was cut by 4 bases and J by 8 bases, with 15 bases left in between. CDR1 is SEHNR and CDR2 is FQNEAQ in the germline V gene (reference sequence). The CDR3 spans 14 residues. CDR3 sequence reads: CASSSPPIVYEQFF. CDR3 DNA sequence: TGTGCCAGCAGCTCGCCACCAATAGTTTATGAGCAGTTCTTC.

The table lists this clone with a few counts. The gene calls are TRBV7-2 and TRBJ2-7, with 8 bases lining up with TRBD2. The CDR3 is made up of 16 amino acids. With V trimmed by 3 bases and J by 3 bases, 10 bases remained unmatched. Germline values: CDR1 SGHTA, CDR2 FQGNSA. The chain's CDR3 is CASSFSYGRGGYEQYF. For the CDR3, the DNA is TGTGCCAGCAGCTTCTCTTACGGGAGGGGGGGCTACGAGCAGTACTTC.

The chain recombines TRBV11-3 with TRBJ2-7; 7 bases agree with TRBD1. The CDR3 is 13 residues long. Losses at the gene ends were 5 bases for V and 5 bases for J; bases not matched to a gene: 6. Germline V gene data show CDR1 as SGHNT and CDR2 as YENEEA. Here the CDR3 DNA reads TGTGCCAGCAGCCCTAAGGGGGCCGACGAGCAGTACTTC. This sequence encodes CASSPKGADEQYF.